The 10 T cell receptor beta chains below were found in one sample sequenced in a study of post-analysis software for immune sequencing data. These receptors' targets are unknown. Presence of unique molecular identifiers characterized the TCR beta cDNA libraries. TCRdb passed the PCR reads through MiXCR, listing each CDR3 protein once. The data show approximately 460,000 distinct CDR3 sequences, with around 40% seen just once and 9% to 14% held by the top ten. Study outcomes and limitations: Relative to controls, patients had about five TRBV segments at higher frequency, with TRBV5-6, TRBV5-1 and TRBV20-1 among these.

Sample: blood. The source is a girl aged 10 to 17 with multiple sclerosis.

This clonotype has only a few counts. V gene TRBV11-2 combines with J gene TRBJ2-5, with TRBD1 as a possible D gene (6 bases). Germline lookup yields CDR1 SGHAT and CDR2 FQNNGV. The CDR3 is 14 amino acids. Trimming removed 5 bases at V and 5 bases at J, with 15 bases between. DNA for the CDR3: TGTGCCAGCAGCAACCCGACAGGCGGGGAGACCCAGTACTTC. Its translation: CASSNPTGGETQYF.

The chain uses TRBV28 and TRBJ1-1; D is perhaps TRBD1 (5 bases). The V gene's germline CDR1 is MDHEN and CDR2 SYDVKM. This CDR3 region has 16 residues. V was trimmed by 2 bases and J by 0 bases, leaving 13 bases between them. The CDR3 protein is CASSLGPTEMNTEAFF. The CDR3 DNA is TGTGCCAGCAGTTTAGGCCCGACAGAAATGAACACTGAAGCTTTCTTT.

This clonotype has more than one count but fewer than ten. V gene TRBV7-3 combines with J gene TRBJ2-1; 7 bases map to TRBD2. Germline-derived CDR1 and CDR2 are SGHTA and FQGTGA. V was pared by 1 base and J by 4 bases, with 7 bases of the junction left unmatched. The CDR3 runs to 16 residues. CDR3 residues: CASSLRGGVAYNEQFF. The CDR3 DNA follows: TGTGCCAGCAGCTTAAGGGGGGGTGTAGCATACAATGAGCAGTTCTTC. The full variable domain, rest sourced from reference TRBV7-3 and TRBJ2-1, is GAGVSQTPSNKVTEKGKYVELRCDPISGHTALYWYRQSLGQGPEFLIYFQGTGAADDSGLPNDRFFAVRPEGSVSTLKIQRTERGDSAVYLCASSLRGGVAYNEQFFGPGTRLTVL.

CDR3: CAGNPQGGEQPQHF. In DNA form, the CDR3 reads TGTGCCGGCAATCCACAGGGGGGCGAGCAGCCCCAGCATTTT. This sequence joins TRBV6-6 and TRBJ1-5; 8 bases agree with TRBD1. The CDR3 covers 14 residues. J gave up 7 bases and V 11 bases, and 13 bases lay outside the gene matches. Per germline, CDR1 MNHNY and CDR2 SVGAGI (reference sequence).

The V call is TRBV12-3 or TRBV12-4, the J call TRBJ2-7; 10 nucleotides agree with TRBD2. This CDR3 spans 13 amino acids. Trimming took 6 bases from V and 6 from J; bases not matched to a gene: 5. The DNA for the CDR3 is TGTGCCAGCAGGCGCTCTAGCGGGAGCGAGCAGTACTTC. Its protein product is CASRRSSGSEQYF.

The J gene is TRBJ2-7, the V gene TRBV28, with TRBD2 as a possible D gene (6 bases). Germline CDR1 and CDR2: MDHEN and SYDVKM. V was pared by 7 bases and J by 4 bases, with 14 bases between. The CDR3 is made up of 13 amino acids. The CDR3 is CASIRDSTYEQYF. The CDR3 nucleotides read TGTGCCAGCATTCGGGACTCGACTTACGAGCAGTACTTC.

Only a few counts were recorded for this clonotype. The chain recombines TRBV14 with TRBJ2-1, with 16 positions matching TRBD2. Germline V gives CDR1 SGHDN, CDR2 FVKESK. Trimming at V came to 4 bases and at J to 3 bases, leaving 3 bases not matched to a gene. The CDR3 has 17 amino acids. The CDR3 region has the DNA TGTGCCAGCAGCCGGGGGACTAGCGGGAGGGACTACAATGAGCAGTTCTTC. It translates to CASSRGTSGRDYNEQFF.

The genes are TRBV12-3 or TRBV12-4 and TRBJ2-1; D might be TRBD2 (6 bases). The V end lost 5 bases, the J end lost 8 bases, and 16 bases lay between the germline ends. The CDR3 spans 14 residues. In DNA, the CDR3 is TGTGCCAGCAGTCCGGGACTTGGAGGCGATGAGCAGTTCTTC. This gives the protein CASSPGLGGDEQFF.

The rearrangement joins TRBV3-1 to TRBJ2-7; 7 nucleotides line up with TRBD1. Germline V gene data show CDR1 as LGHDT and CDR2 as YNNKEL (reference sequence). The CDR3 runs 17 residues. Germline trimming cut 1 base from V and 1 base from J; bases unmatched to any gene: 10. The CDR3, as DNA: TGTGCCAGCAGCCAAGGTCCGACAGGGCATTCTTCCTACGAGCAGTACTTC. Amino acids: CASSQGPTGHSSYEQYF.

This chain connects TRBV9 to TRBJ2-1; maybe TRBD2 (6 bases). The CDR3 length is 15 residues. Trimming cost V 4 bases and J 4 bases, with 15 bases left between them. Germline loops: CDR1 SGDLS, CDR2 YYNGEE. This CDR3 reads CASSPIADKYNEQFF. The CDR3 DNA follows: TGTGCCAGCAGCCCAATAGCGGATAAGTACAATGAGCAGTTCTTC. The complete variable domain, with remaining parts taken from reference TRBV9 and TRBJ2-1, reads DSGVTQTPKHLITATGQRVTLRCSPRSGDLSVYWYQQSLDQGLQFLIQYYNGEERAKGNILERFSAQQFPDLHSELNLSSLELGDSALYFCASSPIADKYNEQFFGPGTRLTVL.